This T cell receptor beta chain was identified during a study of shared clonotypes between healthy human individuals. Study-level findings and limits: An anticipated effect of sequencing depth on clonotype sharing among donors was recognized.

The CDR3 runs to 14 residues. Germline CDR1 and CDR2: LGHNA and YNFKEQ. Trimming at V came to 10 bases and at J to 1 base, leaving 3 bases not matched to a gene. Sequencing used immunoSEQ multiplex PCR; TCRdb keeps in-frame clones, though not all of them. This sample has 2,500,000 or so clones; over 85% occur once, and the top ten carry roughly 0.13%. About this clone itself: The target antigen is unknown.

The rearrangement uses TRBV4-2 and TRBJ2-2; 10 nucleotides align to TRBD2. This clonotype was obtained from a man aged 18 to 30 in good health. The sequencing input was naive CD4+ T cells sorted from blood. Subset denoted: CD45RA+ positively selected. The CDR3 DNA sequence: TGTGCCACCAGGACTAGCGGGAACACCGGGGAGCTGTTTTTT. It is translated as CATRTSGNTGELFF.